This TCR beta chain was found in a study of blood T cell repertoires in COVID-19. Study details: The samples span acute and convalescent COVID-19 from the United States, Italy and Spain. T cells, B-cell-depleted T cells, or PBMCs supplied cDNA or gDNA.

Germline V gives CDR1 LNHDA, CDR2 SQIVND (reference sequence). The CDR3 covers 14 residues. V gave up 3 bases and J gave up 0 bases, with 6 bases separating them. In the source study's methods: How many nucleated cells were present was estimated from reference gene primer amplification. Data came from immunoSEQ multiplex PCR; TCRdb stores just in-frame clones and leaves some out. That table supplies the V and J calls and clone size; D and trimming were determined from the DNA. The table records 200,000 or so clones, under 85% of them present only once. Sample: peripheral blood. The TCR comes from a woman in her thirties or forties with acute or convalescent COVID-19. V gene TRBV19 combines with J gene TRBJ2-1; D gene unclear. The CDR3 DNA reads as TGTGCCAGTAGTATTACTTACTCCTACAATGAGCAGTTCTTC. Its protein is CASSITYSYNEQFF.